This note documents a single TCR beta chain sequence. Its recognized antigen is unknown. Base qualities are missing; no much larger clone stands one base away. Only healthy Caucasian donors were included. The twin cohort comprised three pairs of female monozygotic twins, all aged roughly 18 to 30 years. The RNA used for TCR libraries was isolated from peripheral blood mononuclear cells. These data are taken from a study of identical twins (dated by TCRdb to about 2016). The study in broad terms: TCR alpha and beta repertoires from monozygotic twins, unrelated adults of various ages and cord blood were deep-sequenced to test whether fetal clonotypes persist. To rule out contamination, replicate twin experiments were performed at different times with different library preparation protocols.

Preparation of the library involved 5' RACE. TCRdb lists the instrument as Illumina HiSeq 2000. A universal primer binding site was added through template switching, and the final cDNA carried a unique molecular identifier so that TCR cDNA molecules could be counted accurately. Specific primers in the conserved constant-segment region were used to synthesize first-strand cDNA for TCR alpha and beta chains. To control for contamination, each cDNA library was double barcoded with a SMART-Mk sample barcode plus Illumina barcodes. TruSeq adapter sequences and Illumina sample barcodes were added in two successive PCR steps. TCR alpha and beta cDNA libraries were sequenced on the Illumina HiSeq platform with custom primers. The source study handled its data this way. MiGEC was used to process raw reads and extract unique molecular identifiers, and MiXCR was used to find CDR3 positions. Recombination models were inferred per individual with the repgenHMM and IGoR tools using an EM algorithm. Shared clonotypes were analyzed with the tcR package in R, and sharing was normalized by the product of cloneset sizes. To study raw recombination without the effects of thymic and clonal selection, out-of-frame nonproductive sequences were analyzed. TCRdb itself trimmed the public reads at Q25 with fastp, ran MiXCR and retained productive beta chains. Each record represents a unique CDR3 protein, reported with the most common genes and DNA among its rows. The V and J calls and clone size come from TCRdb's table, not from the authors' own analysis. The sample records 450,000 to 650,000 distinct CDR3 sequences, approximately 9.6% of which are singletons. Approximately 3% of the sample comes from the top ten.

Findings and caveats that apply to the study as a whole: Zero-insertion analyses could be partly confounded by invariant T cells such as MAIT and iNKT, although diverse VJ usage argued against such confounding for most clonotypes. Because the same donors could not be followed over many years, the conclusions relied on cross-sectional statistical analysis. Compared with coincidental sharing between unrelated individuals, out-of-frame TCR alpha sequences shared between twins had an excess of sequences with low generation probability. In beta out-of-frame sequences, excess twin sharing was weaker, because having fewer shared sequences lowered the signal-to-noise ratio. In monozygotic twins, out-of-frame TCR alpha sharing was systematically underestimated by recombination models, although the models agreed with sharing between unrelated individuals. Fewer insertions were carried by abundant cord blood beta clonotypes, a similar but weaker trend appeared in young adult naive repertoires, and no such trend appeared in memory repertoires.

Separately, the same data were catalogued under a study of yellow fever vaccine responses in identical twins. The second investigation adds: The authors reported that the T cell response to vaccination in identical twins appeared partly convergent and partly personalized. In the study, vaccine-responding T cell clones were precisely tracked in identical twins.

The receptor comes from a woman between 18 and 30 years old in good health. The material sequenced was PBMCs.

The sequenced DNA: TGTGCCAGTAGGCTGAACGACCGGGCGATGAACACTGAAGCTTTCTTT. It encodes CASRLNDRAMNTEAFF. The chain uses TRBV19 and TRBJ1-1; a confident D gene designation cannot be given. Looking up the germline V gene (reference sequence) yields CDR1 LNHDA and CDR2 SQIVND. Relative to germline, V is 6 bases shorter and J is 0 bases shorter, with 17 bases between their ends. Reading from cysteine to phenylalanine, the CDR3 counts 16 amino acids. Only the CDR3 part of the read is kept: 48 bases, read in frame from the first base.